These 20 T cell receptor beta chains originate from one sample sequenced in a study of blood T cell repertoires in COVID-19. Produced via immunoSEQ multiplex PCR; TCRdb's table is partial and in-frame only. The table has approximately 64,000 clones, 88% seen once; the top ten hold about 43%. Specimen: peripheral blood. The receptors were gathered from an older woman with COVID-19, enrolled during active disease.

This chain links TRBV7-6 with TRBJ2-3, with D perhaps TRBD2 (5 bases). There are 15 residues in the CDR3. CDR1 SGHVS and CDR2 FNYEAQ come from the germline V gene. Trimming pared 2 bases from V and 3 bases from J, leaving 12 bases between. The CDR3 reads CASSLLPSGTDTQYF. The CDR3 coding sequence is TGTGCCAGCAGCTTACTCCCTTCGGGGACAGATACGCAGTATTTT.

V usage is TRBV3-1 (or the pseudogene TRBV3-2) and J usage is TRBJ1-2; D is undetermined. Looked up from germline, CDR1 is LGHDT and CDR2 is YNNKEL (reference sequence). V lost 0 bases and J lost 7, with 15 bases in between. The CDR3 extends over 15 amino acids. For the CDR3, the DNA is TGTGCCAGCAGCCAAGACAACCGATTGGAGGGTGGCTACACCTTC. Residues: CASSQDNRLEGGYTF.

V is TRBV11-1 and J is TRBJ1-1, with D possibly matching TRBD1 (6 bases). The CDR3 contains 16 residues. Germline assignment: CDR1 SGHAT and CDR2 FQDESV (reference sequence). Deletions cut 0 bases from V and 1 base from J, with 12 bases between. The CDR3 DNA follows: TGTGCCAGCAGCTTAGCTGAGGGACACTGGAACACTGAAGCTTTCTTT. Protein: CASSLAEGHWNTEAFF.

The chain recombines TRBV19 with TRBJ2-3; the D is unclear. V lost 5 bases and J lost 2, with 20 bases in between. CDR1 is LNHDA, CDR2 SQIVND, per germline (reference sequence). The CDR3 runs to 17 residues. The DNA for the CDR3 is TGTGCCAGTAGTTCCCGACCGGCGGTCTCGACCACAGATACGCAGTATTTT. It translates to CASSSRPAVSTTDTQYF.

The chain uses TRBV5-1 and TRBJ2-1; maybe TRBD2 (6 bases). The germline V and J ends were trimmed by 2 bases and 5 bases, with 23 bases remaining between them. The CDR3 loop spans 18 amino acids. In germline, CDR1 is SGHRS, CDR2 YFSETQ. DNA of the CDR3: TGCGCCAGCAGCTTCCCTACCCACTTAGCGGAGGTAGACAATGAGCAGTTCTTC. Its protein product is CASSFPTHLAEVDNEQFF.

The chain joins TRBV19 to TRBJ1-1; 9 bases map to TRBD1. Germline lookup yields CDR1 LNHDA and CDR2 SQIVND (reference sequence). Trimming at V came to 5 bases and at J to 4 bases, leaving 5 bases not matched to a gene. CDR3 size: 14 residues. The DNA of the CDR3 is TGTGCCAGTAGTCCCCTGGACAGGGGCACTGAAGCTTTCTTT. Translation gives CASSPLDRGTEAFF.

The rearrangement joins TRBV10-3 to TRBJ1-1; no definite D call. Trimming removed 5 bases from V and 1 base from J, with 5 bases in between. Germline V gives CDR1 ENHRY, CDR2 SYGVKD. The CDR3 covers 12 residues. CDR3 coding DNA: TGTGCCATCAGTATCAAGAACACTGAAGCTTTCTTT. Protein: CAISIKNTEAFF.

This chain joins TRBV6-5 and TRBJ2-6; D is perhaps TRBD2 (6 bases). CDR1 and CDR2 from the germline V gene are MNHEY and SVGAGI. CDR3 length equals 16 residues. Deletions cut 2 bases from V and 2 bases from J, with 10 bases between. CDR3 region: CASSYRRGTGANVLTF. The CDR3 nucleotides are TGTGCCAGCAGTTACCGGCGGGGAACTGGGGCCAACGTCCTGACTTTC.

The V and J genes are TRBV9 and TRBJ2-6, with D possibly TRBD1 on 6 matching bases. Germline loops: CDR1 SGDLS, CDR2 YYNGEE. Trimming stripped 0 bases from V and 4 bases from J, with 14 bases between. The CDR3 runs 17 residues. The CDR3 reads CASSVAVGAPGANVLTF. The CDR3 bases are TGTGCCAGCAGCGTAGCAGTGGGGGCTCCAGGGGCCAACGTCCTGACTTTC.

The V gene is TRBV29-1, the J gene TRBJ1-2; no clear D. Trimming stripped 3 bases from V and 0 bases from J, with 5 bases between. The CDR3 consists of 12 residues. Germline V gene sequence: CDR1 SQVTM, CDR2 ANQGSEA. The CDR3 is CSVERPNYGYTF. CDR3 nucleotides: TGCAGCGTTGAGAGGCCTAACTATGGCTACACCTTC.

V gene TRBV7-2 combines with J gene TRBJ2-7, with D maybe TRBD2 (5 bases). This CDR3 spans 11 amino acids. Germline CDR1 SGHTA, CDR2 FQGNSA. V was trimmed by 8 bases and J by 4 bases, leaving 9 bases between them. CDR3 in amino acids: CASVLEYEQYF. CDR3 nucleotides: TGTGCCAGCGTACTAGAATACGAGCAGTACTTC.

The J gene is TRBJ2-1, the V gene TRBV11-2, with 8 bases aligning to TRBD2. Germline V gene sequence: CDR1 SGHAT, CDR2 FQNNGV. This CDR3 spans 14 amino acids. V was pared by 5 bases and J by 4 bases, with 4 bases of the junction left unmatched. The CDR3, as DNA: TGTGCCAGCAGCCAAGGACTAGCTTACAATGAGCAGTTCTTC. It codes for CASSQGLAYNEQFF.

This clone was picked up a small number of times. The chain uses TRBV7-7 and TRBJ2-3, with D hard to call. Germline CDR1 and CDR2: SSHAT and FNYEAQ (reference sequence). This CDR3 contains 13 residues. V gave up 5 bases and J gave up 0 bases, with 6 bases separating them. The CDR3 reads CASSATSTDTQYF. The CDR3 region has the DNA TGTGCCAGCAGCGCAACTAGCACAGATACGCAGTATTTT.

The rearrangement uses TRBV11-3 and TRBJ1-2; D possibly corresponds to TRBD1 (6 bases). Germline CDR1 and CDR2: SGHNT and YENEEA. Trimming took 5 bases from V and 4 from J, leaving 17 bases between them. This CDR3 comprises 15 residues. CDR3 DNA sequence: TGTGCCAGCAGCCCACAGGGTGCAGAACCCTATGGCTACACCTTC. This codes for CASSPQGAEPYGYTF. The full variable domain, completed using reference TRBV11-3 and TRBJ1-2, is EAGVVQSPRYKIIEKKQPVAFWCNPISGHNTLYWYLQNLGQGPELLIRYENEEAVDDSQLPKDRFSAERLKGVDSTLKIQPAELGDSAVYLCASSPQGAEPYGYTFGSGTRLTVV.

This clone has only a few counts. This chain links TRBV27 with TRBJ2-3; unclear D gene. The CDR3 spans 13 residues. Germline V lookup: CDR1 MNHEY, CDR2 SMNVEV (reference sequence). V gave up 3 bases and J gave up 0 bases, with 4 bases separating them. The CDR3 protein is CASSFRSTDTQYF. The CDR3 DNA follows: TGTGCCAGCAGTTTTCGTAGCACAGATACGCAGTATTTT.

The chain carries TRBV10-1 and TRBJ1-1; a weak D match, TRBD1 (5 bases). V was clipped by 5 bases and J by 3 bases, with 16 bases between them. From germline, CDR1 is WNHNN and CDR2 SYGVQD (reference sequence). The CDR3 runs to 15 residues. CDR3 nucleotides: TGCGCCAGCAGTTCCCCTGGCGGGGGAGACACTGAAGCTTTCTTT. This translates into CASSSPGGGDTEAFF.

The chain combines TRBV13 with TRBJ1-2, with TRBD1 matching 8 bases. This CDR3 has 14 residues. J gave up 1 base and V 6 bases, and 4 bases lay outside the gene matches. Germline assignment: CDR1 PRHDT and CDR2 FYEKMQ (reference sequence). In DNA, the CDR3 is TGTGCCAGCAGTTTTACAGGGGGTAACTATGGCTACACCTTC. Protein: CASSFTGGNYGYTF.

The chain combines TRBV10-2 with TRBJ1-6, with 8 bases matching TRBD1. The trim removed 2 bases at V and 8 bases at J, leaving 8 bases unmatched. Germline values: CDR1 WSHSY, CDR2 SAAADI. This CDR3 contains 16 residues. The CDR3 bases are TGCGCCAGCAGTGAGCCGACACCAGGGGGCCATTCACCCCTCCACTTT. Translation: CASSEPTPGGHSPLHF.

The chain recombines TRBV10-3 with TRBJ2-5; D ambiguous. V dropped 8 bases and J dropped 6 bases, with 13 bases sitting between them. Germline V gene sequence: CDR1 ENHRY, CDR2 SYGVKD. This CDR3 is built from 12 residues. The CDR3 here is CAILAPPKTQYF. In DNA form, the CDR3 reads TGTGCCATCCTGGCCCCGCCGAAGACCCAGTACTTC.

V is TRBV5-1 and J is TRBJ1-3, with 8 positions matching TRBD1. This CDR3 contains 15 residues. V shed 0 bases, J shed 3 bases, and the junction held 2 bases outside the gene matches. Germline CDR1 reads SGHRS; CDR2 reads YFSETQ. CDR3 sequence reads: CASSLETGGGNTIYF. For the CDR3, the DNA is TGCGCCAGCAGCTTGGAAACAGGGGGTGGAAACACCATATATTTT.